A single sample gave rise to the 2 T cell receptor beta chains below, sequenced in a study of blood T cells in healthy people across ages. Together with a sample-barcoded 5' primer, a J-beta primer mix was included in a second PCR lasting about 6 to 11 cycles. TCRdb used MiXCR to reprocess the 5' RACE reads, holding one entry per CDR3 protein. This sample has hundreds of thousands of distinct CDR3 sequences, with 58% found just once. Sequenced input: blood. The origin of the receptors is a man between 25 and 39 years old in good health.

This clonotype came up a few times. The genes are TRBV12-3 or TRBV12-4 and TRBJ1-2; no clear D. This CDR3 comprises 12 residues. V was clipped by 3 bases and J by 4 bases, with 6 bases between them. The CDR3 bases are TGTGCCAGCAGTTTGAATGTCTATGGCTACACCTTC. Translating it yields CASSLNVYGYTF.

The chain recombines TRBV7-2 with TRBJ1-3; possible D gene TRBD1, 5 bases. The germline CDR1 and CDR2 sequences are SGHTA and FQGNSA. The CDR3 runs to 13 residues. V gave up 6 bases and J gave up 4 bases, with 10 bases separating them. Here the CDR3 reads CASRFGGGNTIYF. The CDR3 DNA is TGTGCCAGCAGATTCGGGGGGGGAAACACCATATATTTT.